This is a list of T cell receptor beta chains from one sample in a study of HIV-infected children after antiretroviral therapy interruption. MiXCR was run by TCRdb on the 3' RACE reads, yielding one entry per CDR3 protein. The sample holds 40,000 to 55,000 distinct CDR3 sequences; roughly 4.5% are singletons and the top ten take 0.6% to 0.85%. The input for sequencing was CD45RA+ CD4+ T cells from PBMCs, pooled from several time points, taken from a donor given antiretroviral therapy, either interrupted or continuous. The receptors derive from a pool of human donors with HIV. Both conserved end residues are part of each CDR3. The D gene is left open where the match is weak. Size values are once, few and many counts, or a class for expanded clones, and some rows have none.

>TRBJ1-5|many|TRBV28|TRBD1
TGTGCCAGCAGTGCGATCGGACAGGGGCGCAATCAGCCCCAGCATTTT
CASSAIGQGRNQPQHF
>TRBJ1-1|.|TRBV3-1|.
TGTGCCAGCAGCCAAGATGTGGGGGGCACTGAAGCTTTCTTT
CASSQDVGGTEAFF
>TRBJ2-2|many|TRBV25-1|.
TGTGCCAGCAGTGAATCGGTGAACACCGGGGAGCTGTTTTTT
CASSESVNTGELFF
>TRBJ2-3|.|TRBV12-3/TRBV12-4|.
TGTGCCAGCAGTTTTACCCATACGCAGTATTTT
CASSFTHTQYF
>TRBJ2-6|.|TRBV19|.
TGTGCCAGTAGTATCTTGGGCTACTCTGGGGCCGACGTCCTGACTTTC
CASSILGYSGADVLTF
>TRBJ2-3|.|TRBV6-6|TRBD2
TGTGCCAGCAGTTACTCGGCGGGGGGCAGCACAGATACGCAGTATTTT
CASSYSAGGSTDTQYF
>TRBJ2-3|many|TRBV20-1|.
TGCAGTGCTAGAGGCCCTTCGGATACGCAGTATTTT
CSARGPSDTQYF
>TRBJ2-1|many|TRBV2|.
TGTGCCAGGGCGGTGGGCGAGGGAACCAATGAGCAGTTCTTC
CARAVGEGTNEQFF
>TRBJ2-2|many|TRBV19|TRBD2
TGTGCCAGTCTTCCCTTTGGACTAGCGGGGCGTTACACCGGGGAGCTGTTTTTT
CASLPFGLAGRYTGELFF
>TRBJ2-7|many|TRBV5-1|.
TGCGCCAGCAGGAGCAACGCAGGGGCCTCCTACGAGCAGTACTTC
CASRSNAGASYEQYF
>TRBJ2-7|many|TRBV9|TRBD2
TGTGCCAGCAGCGTAGTAGCGGGGGGTTACGAGCAGTACTTC
CASSVVAGGYEQYF
>TRBJ2-4|many|TRBV7-2|TRBD2
TGTGCCAGCAGCCTCCCCTCTATTGGGGAGGGCATTCAGTACTTC
CASSLPSIGEGIQYF
>TRBJ1-1|many|TRBV29-1|.
TGCAGCGTTGAAGTCCTGAACACTGAAGCTTTCTTT
CSVEVLNTEAFF
>TRBJ1-4|many|TRBV2|.
TGTGCCAGCAGTGGGACTGAGTCAGAAAAACTGTTTTTT
CASSGTESEKLFF
>TRBJ1-1|.|TRBV29-1|.
TGCAGCGTGGGACCGGGTCTGAACACTGAAGCTTTCTTT
CSVGPGLNTEAFF
>TRBJ1-1|many|TRBV2|TRBD1
TGTGCCAGCAGTGCAGCCTTCGGACAGGGGCAGAACACTGAAGCTTTCTTT
CASSAAFGQGQNTEAFF
>TRBJ2-5|few|TRBV5-1|.
TGCGCCAGCAGCTTGGCCGCAGTGTACCAAGAGACCCAGTACTTC
CASSLAAVYQETQYF
>TRBJ2-1|few|TRBV4-1|.
TGCGCCAGCAGCCAAGTCCTGGGGGCCCTTAATGAGCAGTTCTTC
CASSQVLGALNEQFF
>TRBJ2-7|many|TRBV6-2/TRBV6-3|.
TGTGCCAGCAGTCAATACATCCGCTCCTCCTACGAGCAGTACTTC
CASSQYIRSSYEQYF
>TRBJ1-5|many|TRBV5-6|.
TGTGCCAGCAGCTTTGGCCAAGGGACTAGCAATCAGCCCCAGCATTTT
CASSFGQGTSNQPQHF
>TRBJ2-7|many|TRBV20-1|.
TGCAGTGCTAGTCTGGGGGCGGACGACGAGCAGTACTTC
CSASLGADDEQYF
>TRBJ1-1|many|TRBV10-3|.
TGTGCCATTGCCGGGACTTTGAACACTGAAGCTTTCTTT
CAIAGTLNTEAFF
>TRBJ1-6|medium-sized|TRBV12-3/TRBV12-4|.
TGTGCCAGCAGTCCCCGGACGGGAGATTCACCCCTCCACTTT
CASSPRTGDSPLHF
>TRBJ2-4|many|TRBV15|.
TGTGCCACCAGCAGAGAGGGGGGGGCGACCAAAAACATTCAGTACTTC
CATSREGGATKNIQYF
>TRBJ2-7|few|TRBV20-1|.
TGCAGTGCTAGTGGGTGGCAGGCCAATCCCTACGAGCAGTACTTC
CSASGWQANPYEQYF
>TRBJ2-1|many|TRBV20-1|.
TGCAGTGCTAGAGATATTAGGGTTTTCGAGCAGTTCTTC
CSARDIRVFEQFF
>TRBJ2-1|.|TRBV7-2|.
TGTGCCAGCAGCTATATAGGGACCTCCAATGAGCAGTTCTTC
CASSYIGTSNEQFF
>TRBJ2-7|many|TRBV11-2|TRBD2
TGTGCCAGCAGCTTAGAGGGAGCGGGGGGCTACTACGAGCAGTACTTC
CASSLEGAGGYYEQYF
>TRBJ2-7|few|TRBV6-2/TRBV6-3|.
TGTGCCAGCAGTTTACTCGGACTGAGCTACGAGCAGTACTTC
CASSLLGLSYEQYF
>TRBJ1-6|many|TRBV15|.
TGTGCCACCAGTCGTACATGGGGAGGTGATTCACCCCTCCACTTT
CATSRTWGGDSPLHF
>TRBJ2-2|many|TRBV2|.
TGTGCCAGCGAGAAGACCGGGGAGCTGTTTTTT
CASEKTGELFF
>TRBJ2-7|many|TRBV29-1|.
TGCAGCGTTGAAGATTGGGGAACAGGAGCTACTTACGAGCAGTACTTC
CSVEDWGTGATYEQYF
>TRBJ2-2|few|TRBV7-3|TRBD2
TGTGCCAGCAGGCGTGACCCTAGCGGGGGTGCCGGGGAGCTGTTTTTT
CASRRDPSGGAGELFF
>TRBJ2-7|many|TRBV5-1|.
TGCGCCAGCAGCTTGGGGATGGCGGCAGGGAAAAACTACGAGCAGTACTTC
CASSLGMAAGKNYEQYF
>TRBJ2-3|many|TRBV27|.
TGTGCCAGCAGTTTTATGGGGTTGGATACGCAGTATTTT
CASSFMGLDTQYF
>TRBJ2-7|many|TRBV11-2|TRBD1
TGTGCCAGCAGCAAGGACAGGGCGGGGCACGAGCAGTACTTC
CASSKDRAGHEQYF
>TRBJ2-1|many|TRBV29-1|.
TGCAGCGTTGAACGAACTTACAATGAGCAGTTCTTC
CSVERTYNEQFF
>TRBJ2-2|few|TRBV4-1|.
TGCGCCAGCAGCCTGACACCTACCGGGGAGCTGTTTTTT
CASSLTPTGELFF
>TRBJ2-2|many|TRBV10-3|.
TGTGCCATCAGCGGACAGGGAGGGGACGGGGAGCTGTTTTTT
CAISGQGGDGELFF
>TRBJ1-2|.|TRBV18|.
TGTGCCAGCTCACCACCCCCCCCAGGGGCCACTAACTATGGCTACACCTTC
CASSPPPPGATNYGYTF